These 18 T cell receptor beta chains were sequenced from one sample in a study of response to subunit inactivated influenza vaccine. TCRdb itself ran the RT-PCR reads through MiXCR, one entry per CDR3 protein. Among a few hundred thousand distinct CDR3 sequences, around 13% were seen once, and the ten largest hold approximately 12%. The starting material was PBMCs from blood, obtained about 11 days after vaccination. The receptor set was obtained from a man aged 45-60 years who received an inactivated influenza vaccine.

This chain uses TRBV11-1 with TRBJ2-1; 8 nucleotides align to TRBD1. Looked up from germline, CDR1 is SGHAT and CDR2 is FQDESV (reference sequence). This CDR3 comprises 16 residues. The junction had 8 bases not matched to a gene; V was cut back by 1 base and J by 6 bases. For the CDR3, the DNA is TGTGCCAGCAGCTTAGTGATTGACAGGGGACCCAATGAGCAGTTCTTC. Translated, it gives CASSLVIDRGPNEQFF.

This clonotype was counted many times. CDR3 DNA sequence: TGTGCCAGCAGCTTAGATTGGAACGGGAACGAGCAGTACTTC. Protein sequence: CASSLDWNGNEQYF. The rearrangement joins TRBV7-9 to TRBJ2-7; possible D gene TRBD2, 5 bases. Germline V gene data show CDR1 as SEHNR and CDR2 as FQNEAQ (reference sequence). V gave up 1 base and J gave up 5 bases, with 12 bases separating them. The length of the CDR3 is 14 residues.

The rearrangement joins TRBV3-1 to TRBJ2-5; a weak D match, TRBD1 (5 bases). The V and J ends lost 0 bases and 3 bases respectively, with 11 bases between them. The CDR3 loop spans 15 amino acids. CDR1 LGHDT and CDR2 YNNKEL come from the germline V gene (reference sequence). DNA of the CDR3: TGTGCCAGCAGCCAAGAATCTAGGGGAAAAGAGACCCAGTACTTC. Translation: CASSQESRGKETQYF.

The chain uses TRBV6-5 and TRBJ2-1; D may match TRBD1 or TRBD2 (5 bases each). V lost 7 bases and J lost 9, with 10 bases in between. The CDR3 loop spans 11 amino acids. CDR1 is MNHEY, CDR2 SVGAGI, per germline. The CDR3 reads CASNTGGEQFF. The CDR3, as DNA: TGTGCCAGCAACACTGGGGGTGAGCAGTTCTTC.

The J gene is TRBJ2-7, the V gene TRBV4-2, with 10 bases matching TRBD2. Germline V gene lookup returns CDR1 LGHNA and CDR2 YNFKEQ. The CDR3 covers 15 residues. The J segment lost 1 base and the V segment lost 4 bases, leaving 4 bases of the junction unmatched. CDR3 region: CASSRSAGGSYEQYF. The DNA of the CDR3 is TGTGCCAGCAGCCGATCAGCGGGAGGGTCCTACGAGCAGTACTTC.

This clonotype was found many times. V is TRBV5-1 and J is TRBJ2-1; maybe TRBD1 (6 bases). Looked up from germline, CDR1 is SGHRS and CDR2 is YFSETQ. The V end lost 0 bases, the J end lost 2 bases, and 9 bases lay between the germline ends. This CDR3 region has 15 residues. CDR3 bases: TGCGCCAGCAGCTTGGACAGGGTAACCTACAATGAGCAGTTCTTC. This sequence encodes CASSLDRVTYNEQFF.

This rearrangement joins TRBV7-3 to TRBJ2-1; 11 bases are shared with TRBD1. With V trimmed by 0 bases and J by 8 bases, 6 bases remained unmatched. The length of the CDR3 is 16 residues. The germline V gene encodes CDR1 SGHTA and CDR2 FQGTGA. The CDR3 protein is CASSLTLGQGGDEQFF. CDR3 DNA: TGTGCCAGCAGCTTAACCTTGGGACAGGGGGGTGATGAGCAGTTCTTC.

This clonotype was seen a handful of times. The J gene is TRBJ1-3, the V gene TRBV28; 7 positions match TRBD1. The germline gives CDR1 MDHEN, CDR2 SYDVKM. Unmatched junction bases numbered 5, after V lost 6 bases and J lost 0 bases. The CDR3 covers 15 residues. The CDR3 nucleotides are TGTGCCAGCAGCCAAGGGGGCCACTCTGGAAACACCATATATTTT. This sequence encodes CASSQGGHSGNTIYF.

This clonotype was counted only a few times. The chain links TRBV12-3 or TRBV12-4 to TRBJ2-1; the match to TRBD2 covers 13 bases. The CDR3 totals 15 residues. With 6 bases clipped from V and 1 base from J, the junction kept 0 bases outside the gene matches. In DNA, the CDR3 is TGTGCCAGCAGGACTAGCGGGGGGTCCTACAATGAGCAGTTCTTC. This codes for CASRTSGGSYNEQFF.

V gene TRBV29-1 combines with J gene TRBJ2-1; D not certain. Germline assignment: CDR1 SQVTM and CDR2 ANQGSEA. With 6 bases removed from V and 7 bases from J, the gap between germline ends came to 13 bases. The length of the CDR3 is 12 residues. The CDR3 DNA reads TGCAGCGTCGCAAAAGGGAAAAATGAGCAGTTCTTC. It is translated as CSVAKGKNEQFF.

The rearrangement uses TRBV9 and TRBJ2-1; 7 nucleotides align to TRBD2. CDR1 is SGDLS and CDR2 is YYNGEE in the germline V gene. V was pared by 4 bases and J by 3 bases, with 10 bases of the junction left unmatched. This CDR3 is 16 amino acids long. The CDR3: CASSISGQALYNEQFF. The CDR3, as DNA: TGTGCCAGCAGCATTAGCGGGCAAGCCCTCTACAATGAGCAGTTCTTC.

This clonotype was counted between two and nine times. V gene TRBV12-3 or TRBV12-4 combines with J gene TRBJ2-3, with D possibly matching TRBD2 (6 bases). The CDR3 spans 16 residues. V lost 6 bases and J 7 bases, leaving 23 bases between the germline ends. The CDR3 reads CASSAFVSGGRNTQYF. The CDR3 DNA follows: TGTGCCAGCAGCGCCTTCGTTAGCGGTGGGAGGAATACGCAGTATTTT.

This clonotype came up a few times. The V and J genes are TRBV29-1 and TRBJ2-2; D may correspond to TRBD1 or TRBD2 (5 bases each). Deletions cut 6 bases from V and 5 bases from J, with 10 bases between. Germline V gives CDR1 SQVTM, CDR2 ANQGSEA. The CDR3 loop spans 12 amino acids. The CDR3 spells CSVTRGTGELFF. DNA of the CDR3: TGCAGCGTGACGAGGGGAACCGGGGAGCTGTTTTTT.

The table lists this clonotype with a few counts. V and J are TRBV11-2 and TRBJ2-5; TRBD1 is a possible D gene (5 bases). Germline V gene data show CDR1 as SGHAT and CDR2 as FQNNGV. This CDR3 contains 13 residues. The V end was cut by 5 bases, the J end by 2 bases, with 9 bases between. The CDR3 coding sequence is TGTGCCAGCAGCGTACAGGTACAAGAGACCCAGTACTTC. Its protein product is CASSVQVQETQYF.

This clonotype was seen repeatedly, ten times or more. The chain couples TRBV5-1 to TRBJ2-1; D gene ambiguous. The CDR3 has 15 amino acids. Germline-derived CDR1 and CDR2 are SGHRS and YFSETQ. Trimming stripped 0 bases from V and 3 bases from J, with 10 bases between. The CDR3 bases are TGCGCCAGCAGCTTGGGGGGATATGGCTACAATGAGCAGTTCTTC. It yields the protein CASSLGGYGYNEQFF.

This clonotype occurred many times. The chain has TRBV12-3 or TRBV12-4 and TRBJ2-7, with 13 bases matching TRBD2. The length of the CDR3 is 15 residues. The J segment lost 4 bases and the V segment lost 6 bases, leaving 6 bases of the junction unmatched. The CDR3 DNA follows: TGTGCCAGCAGCCGAGGGACTAGCGGGATTTACGAGCAGTACTTC. Encoded protein: CASSRGTSGIYEQYF.

The sample holds a few counts of this clonotype. The V call is TRBV4-3, the J call TRBJ1-3, with D perhaps matching TRBD1 (5 bases). Trimming took off 1 base at V and 0 bases at J, with 16 bases between the two ends. CDR3 length equals 18 residues. Germline V lookup: CDR1 LGHNA, CDR2 YSLEER. CDR3 sequence: CASSQVTATSASGNTIYF. The CDR3 nucleotides are TGCGCCAGCAGCCAAGTGACAGCTACCAGCGCCTCTGGAAACACCATATATTTT.

The chain uses TRBV18 and TRBJ2-1, with D possibly called TRBD1 or TRBD2 (5 bases each). Germline CDR1 reads KGHSH; CDR2 reads LQKENI. CDR3 length: 16 residues. The germline V and J ends were trimmed by 3 bases and 4 bases, with 16 bases remaining between them. This chain's CDR3 is CASSPLRGAYYNEQFF. The CDR3 region has the DNA TGTGCCAGCTCACCCCTTAGAGGGGCATATTACAATGAGCAGTTCTTC. Looking up the rest from reference TRBV18 and TRBJ2-1 gives the full variable domain: NAGVMQNPRHLVRRRGQEARLRCSPMKGHSHVYWYRQLPEEGLKFMVYLQKENIIDESGMPKERFSAEFPKEGPSILRIQQVVRGDSAAYFCASSPLRGAYYNEQFFGPGTRLTVL.